Shown below are 9 T cell receptor beta chains from a single sample sequenced in a study of CD8 T cells in ankylosing spondylitis. TCRdb called the 5' RACE reads again in MiXCR, with one record for every CDR3 protein. The sample records 250,000 to 350,000 distinct CDR3 sequences, 20% being singletons. What was sequenced was blood, either unsorted or a sorted T cell fraction (not recorded which). Receptors originate from a male donor with ankylosing spondylitis or in good health (not recorded which).

The chain has TRBV7-2 and TRBJ1-2; D is possibly TRBD1 (6 bases). This CDR3 spans 13 amino acids. The V end was cut by 5 bases, the J end by 8 bases, with 15 bases between. Germline V CDR1 and CDR2: SGHTA, FQGNSA. The CDR3 spells CASSASTGSGYTF. The CDR3 nucleotides read TGTGCCAGCAGCGCCAGCACAGGGAGCGGCTACACCTTC.

This clonotype was seen only a few times. The V gene is TRBV5-1, the J gene TRBJ1-2; D gene ambiguous. In germline, CDR1 is SGHRS, CDR2 YFSETQ. Between the trimmed V and J ends, which lost 4 bases and 0 bases, there was a span of 13 bases. The CDR3 is made up of 15 amino acids. CDR3 DNA sequence: TGCGCCAGCAGCGACCCCAGCGGAGCTAACTATGGCTACACCTTC. Amino acid sequence: CASSDPSGANYGYTF.

The chain uses TRBV20-1 and TRBJ2-5; 7 bases agree with TRBD2. V dropped 1 base and J dropped 4; count of bases not matched to a gene: 9. Germline V gene sequence: CDR1 DFQATT, CDR2 SNEGSKA (reference sequence). The CDR3 has 15 residues. This CDR3 is CSARAGDYRRETQYF. The CDR3 DNA reads TGCAGTGCTAGAGCTGGGGACTACCGGAGAGAGACCCAGTACTTC.

The chain recombines TRBV2 with TRBJ2-2; unclear D gene. Trimming pared 1 base from V and 7 bases from J, leaving 7 bases between. Germline V gives CDR1 SNHLY, CDR2 FYNNEI. The CDR3 has 13 residues. The chain's CDR3 is CASSEEVVGELFF. CDR3 nucleotides: TGTGCCAGCAGTGAAGAAGTGGTCGGGGAGCTGTTTTTT.

The chain couples TRBV15 to TRBJ2-3, with 10 bases identical to TRBD1. Germline CDR1 and CDR2: LNHNV and YYDKDF (reference sequence). The CDR3 is 13 amino acids. V lost 7 bases and J lost 5; bases outside the gene matches: 3. CDR3 DNA sequence: TGTGCCACCACGACAGGGGGCTTAGATACGCAGTATTTT. It codes for CATTTGGLDTQYF. The entire variable domain, with the rest obtained from reference TRBV15 and TRBJ2-3, is as follows: DAMVIQNPRYQVTQFGKPVTLSCSQTLNHNVMYWYQQKSSQAPKLLFHYYDKDFNNEADTPDNFQSRRPNTSFCFLDIRSPGLGDTAMYLCATTTGGLDTQYFGPGTRLTVL.

This chain uses TRBV10-3 with TRBJ1-5; D uncertain. The V and J ends lost 4 bases and 1 base respectively, with 8 bases between them. Per germline, CDR1 ENHRY and CDR2 SYGVKD. This CDR3 has 14 residues. In DNA, the CDR3 is TGTGCCATCAGTGGTGGGATGAGCAATCAGCCCCAGCATTTT. It is translated as CAISGGMSNQPQHF.

The table lists this clonotype with many counts. The gene calls are TRBV6-4 and TRBJ2-5; 8 bases are a match to TRBD2. Trimming removed 7 bases from V and 3 bases from J; junction bases left unmatched: 10. Germline-derived CDR1 and CDR2 are MRHNA and SNTAGT. The CDR3 loop spans 15 amino acids. CDR3 residues: CASIGLARGEETQYF. The CDR3 bases are TGTGCCAGCATCGGACTTGCGCGGGGGGAAGAGACCCAGTACTTC.

This clonotype was seen many times. The chain couples TRBV29-1 to TRBJ2-5; 9 bases are shared with TRBD1. The CDR3 sequence is 12 residues long. Germline V gene sequence: CDR1 SQVTM, CDR2 ANQGSEA. The V gene end was trimmed by 6 bases and the J gene end by 4 bases; junction bases not matched to a gene: 3. CDR3 DNA sequence: TGCAGCGTGAGACAGGGGGGAGAGACCCAGTACTTC. Protein: CSVRQGGETQYF. Combining the CDR3 with reference TRBV29-1 and TRBJ2-5 gives the whole variable domain SAVISQKPSRDICQRGTSLTIQCQVDSQVTMMFWYRQQPGQSLTLIATANQGSEATYESGFVIDKFPISRPNLTFSTLTVSNMSPEDSSIYLCSVRQGGETQYFGPGTRLLVL.

V and J are TRBV5-6 and TRBJ2-1; 9 bases fit TRBD2. Unmatched junction bases numbered 9, after V lost 4 bases and J lost 4 bases. The CDR3 runs to 16 residues. Germline V gene sequence: CDR1 SGHDT, CDR2 YYEEEE. CDR3 protein: CASSLRGLATYNEQFF. CDR3 DNA sequence: TGTGCCAGCAGCCTACGAGGACTAGCGACGTACAATGAGCAGTTCTTC. Full variable domain (outside the CDR3, taken from reference TRBV5-6 and TRBJ2-1): DAGVTQSPTHLIKTRGQQVTLRCSPKSGHDTVSWYQQALGQGPQFIFQYYEEEERQRGNFPDRFSGHQFPNYSSELNVNALLLGDSALYLCASSLRGLATYNEQFFGPGTRLTVL.